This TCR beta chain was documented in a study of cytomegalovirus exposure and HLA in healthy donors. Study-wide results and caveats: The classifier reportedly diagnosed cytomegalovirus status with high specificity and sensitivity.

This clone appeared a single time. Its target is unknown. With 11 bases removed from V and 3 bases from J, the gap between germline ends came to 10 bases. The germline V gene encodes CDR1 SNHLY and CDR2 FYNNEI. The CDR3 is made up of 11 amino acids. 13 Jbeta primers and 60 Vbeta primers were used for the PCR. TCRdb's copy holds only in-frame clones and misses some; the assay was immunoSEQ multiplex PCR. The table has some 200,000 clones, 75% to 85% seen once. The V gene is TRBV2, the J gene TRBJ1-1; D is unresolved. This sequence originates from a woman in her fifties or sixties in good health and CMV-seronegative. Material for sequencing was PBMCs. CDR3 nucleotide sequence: TGTGCCTCCAAAAGCCACACTGAAGCTTTCTTT. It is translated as CASKSHTEAFF.